The clone carrying this T cell receptor (beta chain) turned up a few times. Its specificity is not known. An end of the junction differs from the germline gene, which may be a read error. Germline V lookup: CDR1 SEHNR, CDR2 FQNEAQ (reference sequence). CDR3 length: 14 amino acids. TCRdb reprocessed the 5' RACE reads via MiXCR and lists one record per CDR3 protein. The data contain some 1,700,000 distinct CDR3 sequences, less than 40% of them singletons. The sample belongs to a study of identical twins. Findings and limits, study-wide: Partial confounding of zero-insertion analyses by invariant MAIT and iNKT cells was possible. Models predicted too little out-of-frame TCR alpha sharing in monozygotic twins.

Only healthy Caucasians were enrolled as donors. This clonotype was obtained from a newborn girl in good health. The gene calls are TRBV7-9 and TRBJ2-1, with D possibly being TRBD1 (6 bases). The sequenced sample was cord blood. This CDR3 reads CASSSGHSYNGQFF. The CDR3 nucleotides are TGTGCCAGCAGCTCGGGACACTCCTACAATGGGCAGTTCTTC.